This T cell receptor (beta chain) comes out of a study of neurological immune-mediated disorders. Looking at the study overall: For the 34 multiple sclerosis patients, the disease was relapsing-remitting in 31 and secondary progressive in 3. Points from the study as a whole: Private repertoires in all groups were suggested by the finding that expanded clones across subjects shared no CDR3 amino acid sequences. While HTLV-1-associated myelopathy showed the greatest TCR clonal expansion, multiple sclerosis showed the least, falling below healthy controls.

This clonotype was seen a handful of times. Antigen unknown. The cDNA was generated through 5'RACE incorporating 10-nucleotide random UMIs. Via MiXCR, TCRdb re-called the 5' RACE reads, giving one row per CDR3 protein. The top ten hold approximately 5.6% of the sample, which has around 65,000 distinct CDR3 sequences, roughly 5% seen once. This CDR3 region has 13 residues. The ends were cut back, 2 bases at V and 2 bases at J, with 6 bases in the middle. The source is a human donor with multiple sclerosis. The donor label of this sample is uncertain. Material for sequencing was PBMCs. The chain joins TRBV12-3 or TRBV12-4 to TRBJ1-2, with D unclear. CDR3 sequence: CASSLFLNYGYTF. In DNA, the CDR3 is TGTGCCAGCAGTTTATTCCTAAACTATGGCTACACCTTC.